This is a list of T cell receptor beta chains from one sample in a study of CD8+ T cells in alopecia areata. Method: immunoSEQ multiplex PCR; TCRdb's copy keeps in-frame clones and lacks some. Among some 160,000 clones listed, roughly two thirds were seen once. The input for sequencing was CD4+ T cells sorted from blood, taken at week 4, from a patient treated with tofacitinib. These receptors all stem from a human donor with alopecia areata. Both conserved end residues are part of each CDR3. Fields, in order: J gene, D gene, V gene, clone size, CDR3 DNA, CDR3 protein. The D gene is left open where the match is weak. The size of a clone is reported for some rows only, either as once, few or many, or as a class for expanded clones.

J gene: TRBJ2-5
D gene: NA
V gene: TRBV11-2
clone size: NA
CDR3 DNA: TGTGCCAGCAGCTTAGCCCTCCTCCAGACCCAGTACTTC
CDR3 protein: CASSLALLQTQYF

J gene: TRBJ2-3
D gene: NA
V gene: TRBV7-9
clone size: NA
CDR3 DNA: TGTGCCAGCAAGGGGGTCACGCAGTATTTT
CDR3 protein: CASKGVTQYF

J gene: TRBJ1-4
D gene: NA
V gene: TRBV6-6
clone size: few
CDR3 DNA: TGTGCCAGCAGTTACGGGGGCACTAATGAAAAACTGTTTTTT
CDR3 protein: CASSYGGTNEKLFF

J gene: TRBJ2-7
D gene: NA
V gene: TRBV18
clone size: NA
CDR3 DNA: TGTGCCAGCTCCCCCTCGGGACTCCGAGGGGAGCAGTACTTC
CDR3 protein: CASSPSGLRGEQYF

J gene: TRBJ2-2
D gene: NA
V gene: TRBV25-1
clone size: NA
CDR3 DNA: TGTGCCAGCAGTGAGAACAGGGCTGGCGGGGAGCTGTTTTTT
CDR3 protein: CASSENRAGGELFF

J gene: TRBJ2-7
D gene: NA
V gene: TRBV7-8
clone size: few
CDR3 DNA: TGTGCCAGCAGCCCAGACACGACCTCCTACGAGCAGTACTTC
CDR3 protein: CASSPDTTSYEQYF

J gene: TRBJ1-2
D gene: NA
V gene: TRBV30
clone size: NA
CDR3 DNA: TGTGCCTGGAGTGTACAGGCTAACTATGGCTACACCTTC
CDR3 protein: CAWSVQANYGYTF

J gene: TRBJ2-7
D gene: NA
V gene: TRBV29-1
clone size: NA
CDR3 DNA: TGCAGCGTCGGAGGTAGGGAGCTTGGCAAGCAGTACTTC
CDR3 protein: CSVGGRELGKQYF

J gene: TRBJ1-2
D gene: NA
V gene: TRBV2
clone size: NA
CDR3 DNA: TGTGCCAGCAGTGGTAGACAGCCTGGCTACACCTTC
CDR3 protein: CASSGRQPGYTF

J gene: TRBJ2-3
D gene: TRBD2
V gene: TRBV29-1
clone size: few
CDR3 DNA: TGCAGCGTTAAGATTGGGAGCGGGGGAGGAGATACGCAGTATTTT
CDR3 protein: CSVKIGSGGGDTQYF

J gene: TRBJ1-2
D gene: TRBD1
V gene: TRBV15
clone size: NA
CDR3 DNA: TGTGCCACCAGCAGAGGGACAGGGGGCTATGGCTACACCTTC
CDR3 protein: CATSRGTGGYGYTF

J gene: TRBJ2-3
D gene: TRBD2
V gene: TRBV5-1
clone size: NA
CDR3 DNA: TGCGCCAGCAGCTCCCTAGCGGGGGGGTACACAGATACGCAGTATTTT
CDR3 protein: CASSSLAGGYTDTQYF

J gene: TRBJ2-5
D gene: TRBD1
V gene: TRBV29-1
clone size: NA
CDR3 DNA: TGCAGCGGAGGACAGGCCACGGGGACCCAGTACTTC
CDR3 protein: CSGGQATGTQYF